Shown below are 30 T cell receptor beta chains from a single sample sequenced in a study of blood T cell dynamics during melanoma immunotherapy. Profiling relied on immunoSEQ multiplex PCR, and the TCRdb table lists in-frame clones only, not all of them. Among some 4,500 clones listed, about 87% were seen once. Time point indicated: pre-treatment baseline. The starting material was blood, obtained from a patient treated with checkpoint blockade. The receptors were gathered from a human donor with melanoma.

This clone appeared a few times. The rearrangement joins TRBV18 to TRBJ1-1; possibly TRBD1 for D (5 bases). The CDR3 extends over 16 amino acids. The germline V and J ends were trimmed by 3 bases and 5 bases, with 19 bases remaining between them. Germline CDR1 KGHSH, CDR2 LQKENI. The CDR3 coding sequence is TGTGCCAGCTCACCGGGCAGCAAGGGGCGGAAAACTGAAGCTTTCTTT. This translates into CASSPGSKGRKTEAFF.

The gene calls are TRBV11-3 and TRBJ2-7; weak D call: TRBD2 (5 bases). V was shortened by 6 bases and J by 9 bases, with 21 bases between the two germline ends. Germline V gives CDR1 SGHNT, CDR2 YENEEA. The CDR3 runs 14 residues. CDR3 in DNA: TGTGCCAGCAGTGGAGGAACGCGGGCATATCGGCAGTACTTC. Its protein product is CASSGGTRAYRQYF. Full variable domain (missing parts from reference TRBV11-3 and TRBJ2-7): EAGVVQSPRYKIIEKKQPVAFWCNPISGHNTLYWYLQNLGQGPELLIRYENEEAVDDSQLPKDRFSAERLKGVDSTLKIQPAELGDSAVYLCASSGGTRAYRQYFGPGTRLTVT.

The rearrangement uses TRBV7-9 and TRBJ2-5; 10 positions match TRBD2. The CDR3 contains 16 residues. The germline gives CDR1 SEHNR, CDR2 FQNEAQ (reference sequence). V dropped 1 base and J dropped 5; count of bases not matched to a gene: 7. The CDR3 is CASSLEILAGVETQYF. The CDR3 coding sequence is TGTGCCAGCAGCTTAGAGATTCTAGCGGGAGTGGAGACCCAGTACTTC.

This clone showed up just once. This chain joins TRBV4-2 and TRBJ1-6; D remains unclear. The CDR3 is made up of 16 amino acids. V was clipped by 0 bases and J by 9 bases, with 15 bases between them. Germline V gives CDR1 LGHNA, CDR2 YNFKEQ. The CDR3 spells CASSQDPRQRGSPLHF. The CDR3 nucleotides read TGTGCCAGCAGCCAAGATCCACGCCAGCGAGGTTCACCCCTCCACTTT.

This chain joins TRBV11-2 and TRBJ2-1, with TRBD2 identical over 9 bases. The ends lost 0 bases at V and 10 bases at J; junction bases unmatched: 10. CDR3 length: 16 residues. Germline V lookup: CDR1 SGHAT, CDR2 FQNNGV. CDR3 DNA: TGTGCCAGCAGCTTAGATAGCCTAGCGGGATTAGGAGAGCAGTTCTTC. This gives the protein CASSLDSLAGLGEQFF.

This chain uses TRBV5-4 with TRBJ2-5, with TRBD2 identical over 12 bases. After removal of 0 bases from V and 6 bases from J, the junction contained 15 bases not matched to a gene. The CDR3 loop spans 19 amino acids. The V gene's germline CDR1 is SGHNT and CDR2 YYREEE (reference sequence). The CDR3 nucleotides are TGTGCCAGCAGCTTGGGGGGGCAGACTAGCGGGAGACCTAAGCAGACCCAGTACTTC. Translated: CASSLGGQTSGRPKQTQYF.

The J gene is TRBJ2-1, the V gene TRBV7-8, with 7 bases aligning to TRBD1. This CDR3 spans 14 amino acids. Germline trimming cut 5 bases from V and 7 bases from J; bases unmatched to any gene: 8. The germline V gene encodes CDR1 SGHVS and CDR2 FQNEAQ. In nucleotides, the CDR3 is TGTGCCAGCAGCCCGTCGACAGGGAGAAATGAGCAGTTCTTC. Its protein is CASSPSTGRNEQFF.

The chain uses TRBV18 and TRBJ2-7; D not resolved. Germline loops: CDR1 KGHSH, CDR2 LQKENI. Trimming left V 2 bases short and J 6 bases short, with 11 bases between. The CDR3 is made up of 13 amino acids. This CDR3 is CASSPVSVGEQYF. CDR3 sequence (DNA): TGTGCCAGCTCACCAGTTTCAGTGGGCGAGCAGTACTTC. The full variable domain, rest sourced from reference TRBV18 and TRBJ2-7, is NAGVMQNPRHLVRRRGQEARLRCSPMKGHSHVYWYRQLPEEGLKFMVYLQKENIIDESGMPKERFSAEFPKEGPSILRIQQVVRGDSAAYFCASSPVSVGEQYFGPGTRLTVT.

This chain joins TRBV6-5 and TRBJ2-7; TRBD1 matches 7 bases. V gave up 6 bases and J gave up 4 bases; unmatched junction bases: 9. Germline assignment: CDR1 MNHEY and CDR2 SVGAGI. This CDR3 has 14 residues. CDR3 sequence (DNA): TGTGCCAGCAGCCCTCCGGGACAGTTGTACGAGCAGTACTTC. It yields the protein CASSPPGQLYEQYF.

The V call is TRBV12-5, the J call TRBJ2-5; D not certain. Trimming removed 2 bases from V and 4 bases from J, with 8 bases in between. The germline V gene has CDR1 LGHNT and CDR2 FRNRAP. The length of the CDR3 is 13 residues. The CDR3, as DNA: TGTGCTAGTGGTTTGTCAGGCCTAGAGACCCAGTACTTC. Translated, it gives CASGLSGLETQYF.

The chain recombines TRBV5-1 with TRBJ2-3; D unclear. The CDR3 totals 13 residues. V lost 1 base to trimming and J lost 4 bases, with 7 bases between them. The V gene's germline CDR1 is SGHRS and CDR2 YFSETQ. The CDR3 protein is CASSLLAPDTQYF. In DNA, the CDR3 is TGCGCCAGCAGCTTGTTGGCTCCAGATACGCAGTATTTT.

The V call is TRBV10-1, the J call TRBJ2-5, with TRBD1 matching over 10 bases. This CDR3 is built from 16 residues. Trimming cost V 3 bases and J 5 bases; bases outside gene matches: 9. The V gene's germline CDR1 is WNHNN and CDR2 SYGVQD (reference sequence). CDR3 nucleotides: TGCGCCAGCAGTGACCCGGGACAGGGGTATTCGGAGACCCAGTACTTC. Translation: CASSDPGQGYSETQYF.

The chain recombines TRBV4-3 with TRBJ2-1; perhaps TRBD2 as D (5 bases). V shed 0 bases and J shed 2 bases, with 11 bases lying between them. The CDR3 sequence is 16 residues long. Germline values: CDR1 LGHNA, CDR2 YSLEER. The CDR3, as DNA: TGCGCCAGCAGCCAAGACGCGAGCGGCACCTACAATGAGCAGTTCTTC. Its translation: CASSQDASGTYNEQFF.

This rearrangement joins TRBV2 to TRBJ1-2; TRBD1 aligns across 7 bases. In germline, CDR1 is SNHLY, CDR2 FYNNEI. The CDR3 spans 15 residues. V shed 2 bases, J shed 8 bases, and the junction held 11 bases outside the gene matches. The CDR3 spells CASSELEAGGSGYTF. CDR3 nucleotides: TGTGCCAGCAGTGAATTGGAGGCAGGGGGGTCCGGCTACACCTTC. The whole variable domain, filled in from reference TRBV2 and TRBJ1-2, reads EPEVTQTPSHQVTQMGQEVILRCVPISNHLYFYWYRQILGQKVEFLVSFYNNEISEKSEIFDDQFSVERPDGSNFTLKIRSTKLEDSAMYFCASSELEAGGSGYTFGSGTRLTVV.

The V call is TRBV18, the J call TRBJ2-7, with TRBD2 as a possible D gene (5 bases). Germline V lookup: CDR1 KGHSH, CDR2 LQKENI. The CDR3 sequence is 16 residues long. V was clipped by 3 bases and J by 0 bases, with 15 bases between them. CDR3 sequence: CASSPPGVLSSYEQYF. CDR3 DNA: TGTGCCAGCTCACCTCCCGGGGTCCTCAGCTCCTACGAGCAGTACTTC.

This chain uses TRBV9 with TRBJ2-1; 12 nucleotides line up with TRBD2. V gave up 0 bases and J gave up 7 bases; unmatched junction bases: 2. CDR1 is SGDLS, CDR2 YYNGEE, per germline. The CDR3 runs to 15 residues. The CDR3 sequence is CASSVASGRGNEQFF. The CDR3 DNA sequence: TGTGCCAGCAGCGTAGCTAGCGGGAGGGGTAATGAGCAGTTCTTC. Looking up the rest from reference TRBV9 and TRBJ2-1 gives the full variable domain: DSGVTQTPKHLITATGQRVTLRCSPRSGDLSVYWYQQSLDQGLQFLIQYYNGEERAKGNILERFSAQQFPDLHSELNLSSLELGDSALYFCASSVASGRGNEQFFGPGTRLTVL.

The chain carries TRBV5-1 and TRBJ2-1; 9 bases map to TRBD2. Germline V gene lookup returns CDR1 SGHRS and CDR2 YFSETQ. J was trimmed by 0 bases and V by 6 bases; bases with no gene match: 4. This CDR3 spans 15 amino acids. The CDR3 region is CASTLSGSSYNEQFF. CDR3 DNA: TGCGCCAGCACCCTTAGCGGGAGCTCCTACAATGAGCAGTTCTTC.

This clone was counted between two and nine times. The gene calls are TRBV11-2 and TRBJ1-1; D remains unclear. Trimming pared 0 bases from V and 6 bases from J, leaving 11 bases between. The CDR3 has 14 amino acids. CDR1 and CDR2 from the germline V gene are SGHAT and FQNNGV. The chain's CDR3 is CASSLDPGWSEAFF. CDR3 nucleotides: TGTGCCAGCAGCTTAGATCCTGGGTGGTCTGAAGCTTTCTTT.

The chain is built from TRBV5-1 and TRBJ1-6; the match to TRBD1 covers 7 bases. Germline CDR1 SGHRS, CDR2 YFSETQ. The CDR3 is 17 amino acids. The J segment lost 3 bases and the V segment lost 1 base, leaving 7 bases of the junction unmatched. CDR3 loop: CASSLNPRDSYNSPLHF. The CDR3 DNA reads as TGCGCCAGCAGCTTGAACCCCCGGGACAGCTATAATTCACCCCTCCACTTT.

The V and J genes are TRBV9 and TRBJ2-6; the match to TRBD2 covers 8 bases. The CDR3 totals 16 residues. V gave up 5 bases and J gave up 6 bases; unmatched junction bases: 10. CDR1 is SGDLS, CDR2 YYNGEE, per germline. The CDR3 nucleotides read TGTGCCAGCAGGGACAGCGGGGGAAACTCGGCCAACGTCCTGACTTTC. Its protein is CASRDSGGNSANVLTF. The full variable domain, in which reference TRBV9 and TRBJ2-6 provide the parts outside the CDR3, is DSGVTQTPKHLITATGQRVTLRCSPRSGDLSVYWYQQSLDQGLQFLIQYYNGEERAKGNILERFSAQQFPDLHSELNLSSLELGDSALYFCASRDSGGNSANVLTFGAGSRLTVL.

The chain uses TRBV7-9 and TRBJ2-7; D not certain. V lost 5 bases to trimming and J lost 2 bases, with 10 bases between them. CDR3 length: 13 amino acids. CDR1 is SEHNR and CDR2 is FQNEAQ in the germline V gene (reference sequence). CDR3 coding DNA: TGTGCCAGCAGCCCTCCGAAGGCCTACGAGCAGTACTTC. Translated: CASSPPKAYEQYF.

The gene calls are TRBV19 and TRBJ1-5; D call uncertain. V was pared by 3 bases and J by 10 bases, with 13 bases between. The CDR3 consists of 13 residues. Germline loops: CDR1 LNHDA, CDR2 SQIVND (reference sequence). CDR3 bases: TGTGCCAGTAGTATTGGGCCAGGCCTTCCCCAGCATTTT. Residues: CASSIGPGLPQHF.

The chain recombines TRBV28 with TRBJ2-5; D is unresolved. V lost 6 bases and J lost 1, with 3 bases in between. CDR1 MDHEN and CDR2 SYDVKM come from the germline V gene. The CDR3 spans 11 residues. The CDR3 loop reads CASSFQETQYF. For the CDR3, the DNA is TGTGCCAGCAGCTTCCAAGAGACCCAGTACTTC.

The chain carries TRBV25-1 and TRBJ1-6, with 7 bases matching TRBD1. CDR3 size: 17 residues. CDR1 MGHDK and CDR2 SYGVNS come from the germline V gene. V shed 4 bases and J 7 bases; nucleotides not matched to a gene: 13. The CDR3 bases are TGTGCCAGCAGTGGAGATTGGAGACAGGGACCGAATTCACCCCTCCACTTT. It encodes CASSGDWRQGPNSPLHF.

This CDR3 reads CASSVQGASTDTQYF. The DNA for the CDR3 is TGTGCCAGCTCAGTACAGGGGGCGAGCACAGATACGCAGTATTTT. The rearrangement links TRBV18 to TRBJ2-3; 9 nucleotides agree with TRBD1. The length of the CDR3 is 15 residues. V shed 5 bases, J shed 0 bases, and the junction held 3 bases outside the gene matches. Germline CDR1 is KGHSH and CDR2 is LQKENI.

This clone was seen only once. The chain combines TRBV28 with TRBJ2-3; no firm D call. Germline CDR1 is MDHEN and CDR2 is SYDVKM. The CDR3 covers 11 residues. Trimming took off 2 bases at V and 6 bases at J, with 3 bases between the two ends. The CDR3 sequence: CASSLGDTQYF. The DNA of the CDR3 is TGTGCCAGCAGTTTAGGCGATACGCAGTATTTT.

The chain joins TRBV2 to TRBJ1-5, with D possibly matching TRBD1 (5 bases). Trimming took 3 bases from V and 6 from J, leaving 9 bases between them. The V gene's germline CDR1 is SNHLY and CDR2 FYNNEI. CDR3 length: 13 residues. CDR3 region: CASSESGPQPQHF. The CDR3 DNA is TGTGCCAGCAGTGAGTCAGGGCCTCAGCCCCAGCATTTT.

The chain recombines TRBV5-1 with TRBJ2-2; D is possibly TRBD2 (6 bases). CDR1 and CDR2 from the germline V gene are SGHRS and YFSETQ. The CDR3 is 16 amino acids. V was cut by 4 bases and J by 7 bases, with 20 bases left in between. CDR3 in DNA: TGCGCCAGCAGCCGGCTAGGGAGGAGAGGGGTCGGGGAGCTGTTTTTT. This sequence encodes CASSRLGRRGVGELFF.

The chain links TRBV19 to TRBJ2-1; perhaps TRBD2 as D (5 bases). Germline assignment: CDR1 LNHDA and CDR2 SQIVND (reference sequence). Trimming took 5 bases from V and 9 from J, leaving 11 bases between them. The CDR3 spans 12 residues. CDR3 coding DNA: TGTGCCAGTAGTCCAAGCCGGGGTGAGCAGTTCTTC. Amino acids: CASSPSRGEQFF. Combining the CDR3 with reference TRBV19 and TRBJ2-1 gives the whole variable domain DGGITQSPKYLFRKEGQNVTLSCEQNLNHDAMYWYRQDPGQGLRLIYYSQIVNDFQKGDIAEGYSVSREKKESFPLTVTSAQKNPTAFYLCASSPSRGEQFFGPGTRLTVL.

The chain joins TRBV5-1 to TRBJ2-7, with 9 bases aligning to TRBD2. Per germline, CDR1 SGHRS and CDR2 YFSETQ. The CDR3 is 13 amino acids. V trimming: 0 bases; J trimming: 9 bases; junction bases outside the gene matches: 4. The CDR3 sequence is CASSLAWREGQYF. The CDR3 nucleotides are TGCGCCAGCAGCTTGGCCTGGCGGGAGGGGCAGTACTTC.